This T cell receptor beta chain was retrieved from a study of T cell responses to AZD1222 COVID-19 vaccine. Using immunoSEQ multiplex PCR, the repertoire was profiled, and TCRdb retains in-frame clones only, with some absent. The data contain 100,000 to 150,000 clones, over 90% of them singletons. About this clone itself: The antigen is not known.

Study-wide findings and caveats: Samples come after the peak T cell response, not at day 14. Spike-wide vaccine-associated CD4 TCRs dominated at 160-218 and 743-854. Donors, mostly white British, included more females; clonal diversity was possibly underestimated. Within unmutated variant regions lay the reported targets of nearly half of spike-specific TCRs.

The sample here was peripheral blood, taken on day 0 of AZD1222 vaccination. The source of this sequence is an adult in good health.

The CDR3 loop is CASSDEGVYTEAFF. The DNA of the CDR3 is TGTGCCAGCAGTGACGAAGGGGTTTACACTGAAGCTTTCTTT. This rearrangement joins TRBV2 to TRBJ1-1; D perhaps matches TRBD1 (5 bases). Germline V lookup: CDR1 SNHLY, CDR2 FYNNEI. V lost 3 bases and J 3 bases, leaving 11 bases between the germline ends. The CDR3 contains 14 residues.